This TCR beta chain was profiled in a study of cytomegalovirus exposure and HLA in healthy donors. Study-wide findings and caveats: Links to common viral pathogens appeared, in a later analysis, for several of the most significant clusters.

Primers included in the PCR were 60 Vbeta and 13 Jbeta primers. Here immunoSEQ multiplex PCR was the method, and the copy in TCRdb shows in-frame clones only, minus some. Its listing shows under 95,000 clones. The CDR3 is made up of 13 amino acids. From germline, CDR1 is SNHLY and CDR2 FYNNEI. Trimming took 8 bases from V and 9 from J; bases not matched to a gene: 9. For this clone: The antigen remains undetermined.

The gene calls are TRBV2 and TRBJ2-1; 8 positions agree with TRBD2. Sequenced: PBMCs. The sequence came from a man over 45 in good health and CMV-seronegative. CDR3 protein: CASPGTRGGEQFF. As DNA, the CDR3 is TGTGCCAGCCCTGGAACTCGGGGGGGTGAGCAGTTCTTC.